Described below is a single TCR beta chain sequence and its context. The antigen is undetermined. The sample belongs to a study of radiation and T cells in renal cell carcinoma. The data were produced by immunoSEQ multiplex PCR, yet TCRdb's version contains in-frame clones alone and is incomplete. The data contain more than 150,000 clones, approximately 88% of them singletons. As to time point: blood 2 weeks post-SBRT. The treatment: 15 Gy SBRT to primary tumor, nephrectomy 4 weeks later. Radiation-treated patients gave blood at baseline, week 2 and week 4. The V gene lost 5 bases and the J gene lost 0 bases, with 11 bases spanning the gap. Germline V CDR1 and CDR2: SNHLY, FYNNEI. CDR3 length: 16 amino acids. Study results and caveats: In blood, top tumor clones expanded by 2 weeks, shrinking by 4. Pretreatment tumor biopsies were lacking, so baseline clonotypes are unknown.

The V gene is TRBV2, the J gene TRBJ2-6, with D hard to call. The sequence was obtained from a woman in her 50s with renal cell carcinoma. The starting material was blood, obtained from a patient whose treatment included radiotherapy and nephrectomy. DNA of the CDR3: TGTGCCAGCAGTCAAGATCATTACTCTGGGGCCAACGTCCTGACTTTC. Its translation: CASSQDHYSGANVLTF.